This TCR beta chain emerged from a study of neoadjuvant anti-PD-1 for oral cavity cancer. The protocol was immunoSEQ multiplex PCR, while the TCRdb copy is restricted to in-frame clones and leaves out a portion. The table includes 60,000 to 80,000 clones, approximately 79% detected once. This clone was detected once. Germline CDR1 and CDR2: SEHNR and FQNEAQ (reference sequence). Trimming left V 6 bases short and J 4 bases short, with 16 bases between. This CDR3 is 15 amino acids long. The chain employs TRBV7-9 and TRBJ2-1, with unresolved D. The source material was PBMCs, sampled before nivolumab (anti-PD-1) treatment. The receptor comes from a person aged 40 to 85 with oral cavity squamous cell carcinoma. The CDR3 loop is CASSPGQVIYNEQFF. The CDR3 coding sequence is TGTGCCAGCAGTCCAGGTCAAGTGATTTACAATGAGCAGTTCTTC. The whole variable domain, filled in from reference TRBV7-9 and TRBJ2-1, reads DTGVSQNPRHKITKRGQNVTFRCDPISEHNRLYWYRQTLGQGPEFLTYFQNEAQLEKSRLLSDRFSAERPKGSFSTLEIQRTEQGDSAMYLCASSPGQVIYNEQFFGPGTRLTVL.